This T cell receptor (beta chain) was sequenced for a study of blood T cell repertoires in COVID-19. Some clones are missing from TCRdb's copy, which holds only in-frame ones; the method was immunoSEQ multiplex PCR. The table records approximately 30,000 clones, 80% to 90% of them present only once. Trimming took 4 bases from V and 8 from J; bases not matched to a gene: 11. CDR1 is SNHLY and CDR2 is FYNNEI in the germline V gene. The CDR3 runs 16 residues. Sequencing was done on a sample of peripheral blood. This sequence originates from a human donor in a cohort sampled during active COVID-19. This chain joins TRBV2 and TRBJ2-2, with 9 bases identical to TRBD1. In DNA form, the CDR3 reads TGTGCCAGCAGTGCAGTCGGACAGGGGCCCCGAGGGGAGCTGTTTTTT. Protein: CASSAVGQGPRGELFF.